The rows below give T cell receptor beta chains drawn from one sample of a study of T cell changes during pregnancy in multiple sclerosis. The protocol was immunoSEQ multiplex PCR, while the TCRdb copy is restricted to in-frame clones and leaves out a portion. Found here are 50,000 or so clones, 80% to 95% of them singletons; the top ten hold 0.2% to 0.3%. Here the sequenced sample was CD4+ T cells from peripheral blood mononuclear cells, taken in the third trimester of pregnancy. The receptors were sampled from a female donor with multiple sclerosis, enrolled in a pregnancy study. Each CDR3 is given with its conserved first and last residue. A D gene is named only where the DNA matches it firmly.

j_gene	d_gene	v_gene	CDR3aa
TRBJ2-7	.	TRBV4-1	CASSNTGTSYEQYF
TRBJ1-3	.	TRBV2	CASSEGISSGNTIYF
TRBJ1-2	.	TRBV5-6	CASTPAGNYGYTF
TRBJ2-5	TRBD2	TRBV10-3	CATDISGRKETQYF
TRBJ1-6	.	TRBV7-9	CASSSSPPGQTAGSPLHF
TRBJ2-5	TRBD1	TRBV18	CASSRDRGQETQYF
TRBJ2-1	TRBD1	TRBV29-1	CSETGNSYNEQFF
TRBJ2-1	TRBD2	TRBV10-1	CASSETSGASSYNEQFF
TRBJ1-6	.	TRBV5-4	CASSWSGANSPLHF
TRBJ1-1	.	TRBV7-8	CASSLGEGGAFF
TRBJ1-1	.	TRBV2	CASSYRVQGTEAFF
TRBJ2-2	.	TRBV7-9	CASSLLFTGELFF
TRBJ1-1	.	TRBV5-6	CASSLRGLDTEAFF
TRBJ1-4	.	TRBV5-5	CASSLIGGRANEKLFF
TRBJ1-2	TRBD1	TRBV5-4	CASSRTGVDGYTF
TRBJ2-3	.	TRBV21-1	CASTTRGRTDTQYF
TRBJ1-3	.	TRBV6-1	CASSEIRNSAIYF
TRBJ2-1	.	TRBV18	CASSPPRTDGEQFF
TRBJ1-1	.	TRBV6-1	CASTLGRTEAFF
TRBJ1-1	.	TRBV5-6	CASSLWAGEAFF
TRBJ2-3	TRBD2	TRBV28	CASSSRLAGADTQYF